Listed here is a single T cell receptor beta chain. The entry originates in a study of blood T cell repertoires in COVID-19. V lost 4 bases and J 7 bases, leaving 8 bases between the germline ends. CDR3 length: 10 amino acids. In germline, CDR1 is DFQATT, CDR2 SNEGSKA (reference sequence). Libraries were prepared by immunoSEQ multiplex PCR; TCRdb keeps only in-frame clonotypes and omits some of them. The data show about 39,000 clones, more than 75% seen once. Sequences were obtained from peripheral blood. The genes are TRBV20-1 and TRBJ2-7; D is undetermined. The source is a man aged 70 or older with active or convalescent COVID-19. The DNA of the CDR3 is TGCAGTGCTACTCGTGAGGAGCAGTACTTC. This gives the protein CSATREEQYF.